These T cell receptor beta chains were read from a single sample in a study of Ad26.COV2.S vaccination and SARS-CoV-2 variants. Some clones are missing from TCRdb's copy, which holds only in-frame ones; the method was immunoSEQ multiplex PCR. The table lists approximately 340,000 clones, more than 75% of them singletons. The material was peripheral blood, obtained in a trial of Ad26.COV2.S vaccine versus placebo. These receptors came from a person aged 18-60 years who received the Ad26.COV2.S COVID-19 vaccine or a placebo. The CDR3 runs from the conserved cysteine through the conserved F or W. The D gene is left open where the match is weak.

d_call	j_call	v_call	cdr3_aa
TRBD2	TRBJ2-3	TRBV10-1	CASSESSGSGTDTQYF
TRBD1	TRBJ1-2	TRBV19	CASSPSGGRYGYTF
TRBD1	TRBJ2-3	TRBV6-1	CASNLIRDRGTQYF
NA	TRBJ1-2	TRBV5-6	CASSLGPGPFDSYTF
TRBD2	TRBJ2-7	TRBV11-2	CASSLGLADYEQYF
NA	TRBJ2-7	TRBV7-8	CASSPRGGPSYEQYF
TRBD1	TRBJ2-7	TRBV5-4	CASSSGTGRSYEQYF
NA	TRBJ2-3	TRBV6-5	CASSYEASTDTQYF
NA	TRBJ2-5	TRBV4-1	CASSQGGGGPQETQYF
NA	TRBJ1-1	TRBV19	CASSILGRDTEAFF
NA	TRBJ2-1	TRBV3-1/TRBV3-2	CASSQERARQFF
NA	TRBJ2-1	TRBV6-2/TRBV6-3	CASSFTIQPHNEQFF
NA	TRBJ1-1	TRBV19	CASSIDGAMNTEAFF
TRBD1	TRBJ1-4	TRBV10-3	CAIKQGAYEKLFF
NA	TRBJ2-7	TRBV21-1	CASSGRDRDYEQYF
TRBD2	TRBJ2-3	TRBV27	CASSLIPGGLAGGRARDTQYF
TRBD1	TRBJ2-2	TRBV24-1	CATSDPGTGSTGELFF
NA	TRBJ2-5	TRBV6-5	CASSYTTPETQYF
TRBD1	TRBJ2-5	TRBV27	CASSLRGQETQYF
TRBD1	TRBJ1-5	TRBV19	CASSIGRQGRNQPQHF
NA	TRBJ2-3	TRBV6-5	CASSQGTDTQYF
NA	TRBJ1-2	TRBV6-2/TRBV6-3	CASSPGQIYGYTF
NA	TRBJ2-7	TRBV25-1	CASHGGYEQYF
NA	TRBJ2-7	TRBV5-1	CASSLAGIYEQYF
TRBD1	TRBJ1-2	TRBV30	CACRQGSGYGYTF